This T cell receptor (beta chain) was documented in a study of blood T cell repertoires in COVID-19. TCRdb keeps only in-frame clones here, not all; method: immunoSEQ multiplex PCR. The profile covers some 220,000 clones, with 80% to 85% appearing a single time and 4% to 6% taken by the ten largest. Sequenced input: peripheral blood. The clonotype was recovered from a woman aged 55-75 years who had recovered from COVID-19.

The CDR3 loop is CASSLAGTSDTGELFF. CDR3 sequence (DNA): TGCGCCAGCAGCTTGGCCGGGACTAGCGACACCGGGGAGCTGTTTTTT. This rearrangement joins TRBV5-1 to TRBJ2-2, with 10 nucleotides matching TRBD2. This CDR3 spans 16 amino acids. V shed 0 bases and J 3 bases; nucleotides not matched to a gene: 2. CDR1 is SGHRS and CDR2 is YFSETQ in the germline V gene.